This T cell receptor (beta chain) was recovered during a study of cytomegalovirus exposure and HLA in healthy donors. The assay was immunoSEQ multiplex PCR, and TCRdb's table has in-frame clones only and misses some. The table records 200,000 to 250,000 clones, roughly 90% of them present only once. V lost 5 bases and J lost 5; bases outside the gene matches: 8. The CDR3 has 15 residues. Germline V gives CDR1 SGHAT, CDR2 FQNNGV. Material for sequencing was PBMCs. The chain joins TRBV11-2 to TRBJ2-7; 11 positions match TRBD1. The TCR sequence derives from a man between 18 and 35 years old in good health and CMV-seropositive. As DNA, the CDR3 is TGTGCCAGCAGCAGACTGGACAGGGGGCTCGACGAGCAGTACTTC. This gives the protein CASSRLDRGLDEQYF. The full variable domain, its missing parts supplied by reference TRBV11-2 and TRBJ2-7, is EAGVAQSPRYKIIEKRQSVAFWCNPISGHATLYWYQQILGQGPKLLIQFQNNGVVDDSQLPKDRFSAERLKGVDSTLKIQPAKLEDSAVYLCASSRLDRGLDEQYFGPGTRLTVT.